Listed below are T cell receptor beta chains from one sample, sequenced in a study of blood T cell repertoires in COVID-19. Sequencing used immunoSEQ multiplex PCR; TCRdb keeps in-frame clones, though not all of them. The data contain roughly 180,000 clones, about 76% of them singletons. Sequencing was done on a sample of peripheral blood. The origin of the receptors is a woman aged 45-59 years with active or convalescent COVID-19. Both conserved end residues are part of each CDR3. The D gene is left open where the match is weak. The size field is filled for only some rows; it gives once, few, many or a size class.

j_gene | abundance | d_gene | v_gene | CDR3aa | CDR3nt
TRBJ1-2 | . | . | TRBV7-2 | CASSLGAFNYGYTF | TGTGCCAGCAGCTTAGGGGCGTTTAACTATGGCTACACCTTC
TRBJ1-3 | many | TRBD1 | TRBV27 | CASSLNRGTGNTIYF | TGTGCCAGCAGTTTAAACAGGGGGACTGGAAACACCATATATTTT
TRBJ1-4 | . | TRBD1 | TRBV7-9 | CASRRQGSDGEKLFF | TGTGCCAGCAGAAGACAGGGGAGCGACGGTGAAAAACTGTTTTTT
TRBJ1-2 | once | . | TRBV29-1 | CSVEDTNIYGYTF | TGCAGCGTTGAAGATACGAACATCTATGGCTACACCTTC
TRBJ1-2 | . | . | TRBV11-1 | CASGRGTGYGYTF | TGTGCCAGCGGTCGGGGGACGGGTTATGGCTACACCTTC
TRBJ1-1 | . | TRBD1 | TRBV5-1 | CASSNRTGVTEAFF | TGCGCCAGCAGCAACCGGACAGGGGTGACTGAAGCTTTCTTT
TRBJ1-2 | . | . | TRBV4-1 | CASSQDRGRIGYTF | TGCGCCAGCAGCCAAGATCGGGGGAGAATAGGCTACACCTTC
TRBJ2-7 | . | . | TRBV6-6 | CASSYSQGRSYEQYF | TGTGCCAGCAGTTACTCTCAGGGCCGCTCCTACGAGCAGTACTTC
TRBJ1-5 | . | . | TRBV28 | CASSLFGSHQPQHF | TGTGCCAGCAGTTTATTTGGCAGTCATCAGCCCCAGCATTTT
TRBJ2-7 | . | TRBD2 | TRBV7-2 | CASSLTWTSGGTTGEQYF | TGTGCCAGCAGCTTGACATGGACTAGCGGGGGGACAACGGGGGAGCAGTACTTC
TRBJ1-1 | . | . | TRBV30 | CAWTPKGWTEAFF | TGTGCCTGGACCCCGAAGGGGTGGACTGAAGCTTTCTTT
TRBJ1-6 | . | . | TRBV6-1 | CASSVDWSSYNSPLHF | TGTGCCAGCAGTGTAGACTGGAGCTCCTATAATTCACCCCTCCACTTT
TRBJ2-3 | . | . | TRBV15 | CATSRDDLTWAGDTQYF | TGTGCCACCAGCAGAGATGACCTGACCTGGGCAGGGGATACGCAGTATTTT
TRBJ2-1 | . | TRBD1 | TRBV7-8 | CASSLFRQGAGNEQFF | TGTGCCAGCAGCTTATTCCGACAGGGGGCTGGTAATGAGCAGTTCTTC
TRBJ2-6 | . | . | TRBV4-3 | CASSQDDTRGSGSGANVLTF | TGCGCCAGCAGCCAAGACGATACGCGGGGCTCCGGCTCTGGGGCCAACGTCCTGACTTTC
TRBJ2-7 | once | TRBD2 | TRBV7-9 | CASSPSGVSYEQYF | TGTGCCAGCAGCCCTAGCGGGGTTAGTTACGAGCAGTACTTC
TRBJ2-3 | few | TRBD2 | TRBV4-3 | CASSPRVAGGLYTQYF | TGCGCCAGCAGCCCCCGAGTAGCGGGAGGATTATATACGCAGTATTTT
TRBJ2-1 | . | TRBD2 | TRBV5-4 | CASSLVASGRASNEQFF | TGTGCCAGCAGCTTGGTGGCTAGCGGGAGGGCTTCCAATGAGCAGTTCTTC
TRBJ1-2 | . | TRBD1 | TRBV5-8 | CASSLYGSGGYGYTF | TGTGCCAGCAGCTTATATGGCTCAGGGGGCTATGGCTACACCTTC
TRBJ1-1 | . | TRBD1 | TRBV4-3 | CASSISTGSTEAFF | TGCGCCAGCAGCATTTCGACAGGGTCCACTGAAGCTTTCTTT
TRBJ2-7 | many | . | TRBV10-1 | CASSAPHREGYEQYF | TGCGCCAGCAGTGCGCCCCACAGGGAGGGCTACGAGCAGTACTTC
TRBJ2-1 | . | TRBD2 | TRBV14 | CASSPLDQSGIFYNEQFF | TGTGCCAGCAGTCCCCTGGACCAGAGCGGGATTTTTTACAATGAGCAGTTCTTC
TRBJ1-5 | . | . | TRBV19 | CASSIASVGNQPQHF | TGTGCCAGTAGTATAGCGAGTGTCGGCAATCAGCCCCAGCATTTT
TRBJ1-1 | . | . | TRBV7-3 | CASSSSATRGTEAFF | TGTGCCAGCAGCTCATCGGCCACCAGGGGCACTGAAGCTTTCTTT
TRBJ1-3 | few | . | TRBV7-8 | CASSLVLQGRDDTIYF | TGTGCCAGCAGCTTGGTACTACAGGGCCGGGACGACACCATATATTTT
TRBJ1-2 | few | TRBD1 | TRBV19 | CASKGGQGASGYTF | TGTGCCAGTAAGGGTGGACAGGGGGCAAGTGGCTACACCTTC
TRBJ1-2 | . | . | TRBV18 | CASSLRGQIADGYTF | TGTGCCAGCTCCCTTAGAGGACAGATCGCCGATGGCTACACCTTC
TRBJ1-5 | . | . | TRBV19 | CASSISPAGNQPQHF | TGTGCCAGTAGTATAAGTCCTGCGGGGAATCAGCCCCAGCATTTT
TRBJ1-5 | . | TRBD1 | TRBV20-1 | CSASIGGSSNQPQHF | TGCAGTGCTAGTATAGGGGGCAGTAGCAATCAGCCCCAGCATTTT
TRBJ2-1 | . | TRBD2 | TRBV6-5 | CASSYRGLAGNNEQFF | TGTGCCAGCAGTTACAGGGGACTAGCGGGCAACAATGAGCAGTTCTTC
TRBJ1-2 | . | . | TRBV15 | CATSRASISGGYGYTF | TGTGCCACCAGCAGAGCTTCCATTTCTGGCGGCTATGGCTACACCTTC
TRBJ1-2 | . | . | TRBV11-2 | CASSSTGLYGYTF | TGTGCCAGCAGCTCCACAGGGCTTTATGGCTACACCTTC
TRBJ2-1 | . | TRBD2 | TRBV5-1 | CASSLWLAGGSSYNEQFF | TGCGCCAGCAGCTTGTGGCTAGCGGGGGGTAGCTCCTACAATGAGCAGTTCTTC
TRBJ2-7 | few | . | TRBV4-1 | CASSQAARSSYEQYF | TGCGCCAGCAGCCAAGCCGCCAGGTCCTCCTACGAGCAGTACTTC
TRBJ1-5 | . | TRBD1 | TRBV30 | CAWSVDRGSQPQHF | TGTGCCTGGAGTGTAGACAGGGGATCCCAGCCCCAGCATTTT
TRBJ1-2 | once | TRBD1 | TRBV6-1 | CASSEAVGQAYGYTF | TGTGCCAGCAGTGAAGCAGTCGGACAGGCCTATGGCTACACCTTC
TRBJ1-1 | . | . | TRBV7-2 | CASSLIWGVVNTEAFF | TGTGCCAGCAGCTTAATCTGGGGCGTAGTGAACACTGAAGCTTTCTTT
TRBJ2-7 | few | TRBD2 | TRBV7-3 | CASSPGLAGVYEQYF | TGTGCCAGCAGCCCGGGACTAGCGGGAGTCTACGAGCAGTACTTC
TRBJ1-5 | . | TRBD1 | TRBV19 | CASSIRGGENQPQHF | TGTGCCAGTAGTATCCGAGGGGGCGAGAATCAGCCCCAGCATTTT
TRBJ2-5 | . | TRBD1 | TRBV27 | CASSRDSPFRTQYF | TGTGCCAGCAGTCGGGACAGCCCTTTTCGAACCCAGTACTTC
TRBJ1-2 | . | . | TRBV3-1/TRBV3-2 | CASSQAGFNGYTF | TGTGCCAGCAGCCAAGCCGGTTTTAATGGCTACACCTTC